The 20 T cell receptor beta chains presented below share a single source sample, sequenced in a study of blood T cell repertoires in COVID-19. This table comes from immunoSEQ multiplex PCR, and its TCRdb copy is limited to in-frame clones, with some not included. The table records more than 150,000 clones, about 84% of them present only once. Sequenced sample: peripheral blood. Source of these receptors: a woman in her twenties or thirties with acute or convalescent COVID-19.

The V and J genes are TRBV5-5 and TRBJ1-6; a possible D gene is TRBD1 (6 bases). The ends were cut back, 5 bases at V and 5 bases at J, with 14 bases in the middle. This CDR3 region has 15 residues. Germline values: CDR1 SGHKS, CDR2 YYEKEE (reference sequence). The CDR3 DNA is TGTGCCAGCAGTCTCACAGGGAAAGATAATTCACCCCTCCACTTT. Its translation: CASSLTGKDNSPLHF.

CDR3: CASSSGTGDHNEQFF. DNA of the CDR3: TGCGCCAGCAGTTCCGGGACAGGGGACCACAATGAGCAGTTCTTC. The rearrangement uses TRBV23-1 and TRBJ2-1, with 10 nucleotides matching TRBD1. TRBV23-1 is an ORF, with its function uncertain. The CDR3 loop spans 15 amino acids. V shed 5 bases, J shed 5 bases, and the junction held 6 bases outside the gene matches.

The V and J genes are TRBV18 and TRBJ1-1; 9 nucleotides agree with TRBD1. This CDR3 comprises 16 residues. The junction had 8 bases not matched to a gene; V was cut back by 3 bases and J by 3 bases. From germline, CDR1 is KGHSH and CDR2 LQKENI. The CDR3 is CASSPVSGTGYTEAFF. CDR3 bases: TGTGCCAGCTCACCGGTTTCCGGGACAGGGTACACTGAAGCTTTCTTT.

This chain links TRBV4-2 with TRBJ2-7, with 7 bases matching TRBD2. Germline-derived CDR1 and CDR2 are LGHNA and YNFKEQ. CDR3 size: 14 residues. With 0 bases clipped from V and 1 base from J, the junction kept 0 bases outside the gene matches. CDR3 loop: CASSQERGSYEQYF. As DNA, the CDR3 is TGTGCCAGCAGCCAAGAGCGGGGGTCCTACGAGCAGTACTTC.

J is TRBJ1-2 and V is TRBV28; 9 bases agree with TRBD1. Germline V gene sequence: CDR1 MDHEN, CDR2 SYDVKM. The V and J ends lost 6 bases and 8 bases, in that order; junction bases with no gene match: 4. The CDR3 has 12 residues. Here the CDR3 reads CASRGDRVGYTF. The CDR3 nucleotides read TGTGCCAGCAGAGGGGACAGGGTAGGCTACACCTTC.

This clone was found once. CDR3 sequence: CASSDGQGSFYGYTF. The CDR3 DNA reads TGTGCCAGCAGTGACGGGCAGGGAAGTTTTTATGGCTACACCTTC. V gene TRBV6-4 combines with J gene TRBJ1-2; tentative D call: TRBD1 (5 bases). In germline, CDR1 is MRHNA, CDR2 SNTAGT. Trimming shortened V by 2 bases and J by 5 bases, and 15 bases separated the two germline ends. CDR3 length equals 15 residues.

V and J are TRBV2 and TRBJ2-7; 8 bases fit TRBD2. The germline gives CDR1 SNHLY, CDR2 FYNNEI. The CDR3 has 14 amino acids. V was pared by 4 bases and J by 4 bases, with 6 bases of the junction left unmatched. The CDR3 DNA follows: TGTGCCAGCAGTGCCGGACTAGCTTCGTACGAGCAGTACTTC. As protein: CASSAGLASYEQYF.

The chain carries TRBV18 and TRBJ2-2; TRBD2 is a possible D gene (6 bases). V lost 3 bases and J 0 bases, leaving 8 bases between the germline ends. Germline-derived CDR1 and CDR2 are KGHSH and LQKENI. This CDR3 is built from 15 residues. This CDR3 reads CASSPTGANTGELFF. The CDR3, as DNA: TGTGCCAGCTCACCGACGGGGGCGAACACCGGGGAGCTGTTTTTT.

This clone occurred a few times. The rearrangement uses TRBV6-4 and TRBJ1-1, with 8 positions matching TRBD1. Germline CDR1 and CDR2: MRHNA and SNTAGT. The V and J ends lost 6 bases and 4 bases, in that order; junction bases with no gene match: 7. The length of the CDR3 is 14 residues. The CDR3: CASRTQGESTEAFF. CDR3 DNA: TGTGCCAGCAGGACACAGGGGGAGAGCACTGAAGCTTTCTTT.

This chain joins TRBV7-8 and TRBJ2-3, with unresolved D. Germline CDR1 is SGHVS and CDR2 is FQNEAQ. V lost 6 bases and J 2 bases, leaving 21 bases between the germline ends. This CDR3 comprises 17 residues. This chain's CDR3 is CASRLTPRGTFTDTQYF. The CDR3 bases are TGTGCCAGCAGGTTAACCCCCCGAGGTACCTTCACAGATACGCAGTATTTT.

This sequence joins TRBV7-2 and TRBJ1-5; 7 bases agree with TRBD1. The CDR3 length is 13 residues. Germline values: CDR1 SGHTA, CDR2 FQGNSA. V lost 4 bases, J lost 5 bases, and 2 bases stayed unmatched. This chain's CDR3 is CASSWTGYQPQHF. The DNA for the CDR3 is TGTGCCAGCAGCTGGACAGGTTATCAGCCCCAGCATTTT. The variable domain in full, completed from reference TRBV7-2 and TRBJ1-5, reads GAGVSQSPSNKVTEKGKDVELRCDPISGHTALYWYRQSLGQGLEFLIYFQGNSAPDKSGLPSDRFSAERTGGSVSTLTIQRTQQEDSAVYLCASSWTGYQPQHFGDGTRLSIL.

The chain recombines TRBV9 with TRBJ2-1, with D possibly TRBD2 on 6 matching bases. This CDR3 is built from 17 residues. Germline CDR1 and CDR2: SGDLS and YYNGEE. V lost 4 bases to trimming and J lost 0 bases, with 17 bases between them. The CDR3 region has the DNA TGTGCCAGCAGCCGTGCGGGGCGTATGAACTCCTACAATGAGCAGTTCTTC. Protein: CASSRAGRMNSYNEQFF.

The chain recombines TRBV4-2 with TRBJ2-7, with 8 bases lining up with TRBD2. The J segment lost 6 bases and the V segment lost 1 base, leaving 2 bases of the junction unmatched. Germline CDR1 reads LGHNA; CDR2 reads YNFKEQ. CDR3 size: 13 residues. The CDR3 region is CASSQAGGPEQYF. DNA of the CDR3: TGTGCCAGCAGCCAAGCGGGGGGGCCCGAGCAGTACTTC.

The chain carries TRBV6-4 and TRBJ1-1; a weak D match, TRBD1 (6 bases). The V gene lost 2 bases and the J gene lost 5 bases, with 21 bases spanning the gap. Germline V gene data show CDR1 as MRHNA and CDR2 as SNTAGT. This CDR3 is built from 17 residues. CDR3 DNA: TGTGCCAGCAGTGACCCTGGCAGGGATTCAGGGGTGACTGAAGCTTTCTTT. Protein sequence: CASSDPGRDSGVTEAFF.

This rearrangement joins TRBV19 to TRBJ2-7, with 9 bases matching TRBD2. CDR1 and CDR2 (germline): LNHDA, SQIVND (reference sequence). Trimming at V came to 6 bases and at J to 2 bases, leaving 8 bases not matched to a gene. The CDR3 length is 15 residues. CDR3 DNA sequence: TGTGCCAGTAGCAAGATAGCGGGAGAGACCTACGAGCAGTACTTC. Its protein is CASSKIAGETYEQYF.

The CDR3 sequence: CASRGMGRIEQYF. The CDR3 DNA follows: TGTGCCAGCAGGGGGATGGGGAGAATCGAGCAGTACTTC. This chain connects TRBV27 to TRBJ2-7, with a possible D match to TRBD2 (5 bases). V was shortened by 6 bases and J by 6 bases, with 15 bases between the two germline ends. This CDR3 contains 13 residues. Per germline, CDR1 MNHEY and CDR2 SMNVEV (reference sequence).

The chain recombines TRBV5-1 with TRBJ2-6; the D gene is possibly TRBD2 (5 bases). V lost 1 base to trimming and J lost 2 bases, with 13 bases between them. Germline V CDR1 and CDR2: SGHRS, YFSETQ. This CDR3 comprises 17 residues. The CDR3 protein is CASSLIGVGAGANVLTF. CDR3 nucleotide sequence: TGCGCCAGCAGCTTGATCGGTGTCGGGGCTGGGGCCAACGTCCTGACTTTC.

CDR3 sequence (DNA): TGTGCCAGCAGTAGACAGGGGGCCCTCTATAATTCACCCCTCCACTTT. This translates into CASSRQGALYNSPLHF. The chain combines TRBV28 with TRBJ1-6; the match to TRBD1 covers 10 bases. CDR3 length: 16 residues. Germline lookup yields CDR1 MDHEN and CDR2 SYDVKM. Losses at the gene ends were 5 bases for V and 3 bases for J; bases not matched to a gene: 4.

The rearrangement links TRBV4-1 to TRBJ1-3, with 8 bases identical to TRBD1. Per germline, CDR1 MGHRA and CDR2 YSYEKL. J was trimmed by 4 bases and V by 0 bases; bases with no gene match: 8. The CDR3 covers 17 residues. CDR3 in amino acids: CASSQDFGRGLGNTIYF. The CDR3 nucleotides read TGCGCCAGCAGCCAAGATTTCGGCAGGGGGCTAGGAAACACCATATATTTT.

This rearrangement joins TRBV28 to TRBJ2-5; tentative D call: TRBD1 (5 bases). Germline CDR1 MDHEN, CDR2 SYDVKM. The length of the CDR3 is 15 residues. V lost 6 bases, J lost 0 bases, and 14 bases lay in between. The CDR3 bases are TGTGCCAGCAGAAAACTCGACAGATACCAAGAGACCCAGTACTTC. Amino acids: CASRKLDRYQETQYF.